This TCR beta chain comes out of a study of T-cell memory formation after mild COVID-19. The wider study: Clustering of TCRs was largely donor specific.

Germline assignment: CDR1 SGHTA and CDR2 FQGTGA. V was pared by 4 bases and J by 4 bases, with 15 bases between. The CDR3 extends over 15 amino acids. For this clonotype: Its antigen remains unknown.

Findings and caveats of the study: Second-wave clones that peaked on day 37 lacked confirmed SARS-CoV-2 specificity. Clones contracting across day 15 to 85 had a balanced CD4/CD8 profile; later expanding clones leaned CD4+. CD4+ contracting clones lay mainly in CM and EM, CD8+ ones in EMRA.

TCRdb called the 5' RACE reads again in MiXCR, with one record for every CDR3 protein. The sample includes fewer than 140,000 distinct CDR3 sequences, about 17% of them seen just once. The TCR originated in an adult woman who had mild COVID-19 (a few samples of this study predate the infection). Cell type and time point are not known. The material sequenced was PBMCs or a T cell subset sorted from them (not recorded which). J is TRBJ2-3 and V is TRBV7-3, with D uncertain. The CDR3 is CASSSADQSPDTQYF. The CDR3 DNA reads as TGTGCCAGCAGCTCTGCGGACCAGTCCCCAGATACGCAGTATTTT.